This T cell receptor (beta chain) was sequenced in a study of early T cells in non-severe SARS-CoV-2 infection. Study-wide results and limits: A preference for anti-spike CD8 responses marked VDJdb matching, which missed private and CD4 specificities.

TCRdb passed the 5' RACE reads through MiXCR, listing each CDR3 protein once. This sample has 68,000 or so distinct CDR3 sequences, with roughly a tenth found just once. The table lists this clonotype with a few counts. Antigen unknown. The CDR3 runs to 12 residues. Germline values: CDR1 MGHRA, CDR2 YSYEKL. V lost 0 bases to trimming and J lost 10 bases, with 9 bases between them. The receptor's source is an adult who was a healthcare worker with PCR-confirmed SARS-CoV-2 infection or an uninfected control (not recorded which). V is TRBV4-1 and J is TRBJ1-2; D gene unclear. The specimen sequenced was whole blood. CDR3 region: CASSQDKAAYTF. As DNA, the CDR3 is TGCGCCAGCAGCCAAGACAAGGCAGCCTACACCTTC.